This T cell receptor beta chain was sequenced for a study of patients and donors after allogeneic stem cell transplantation. TCRdb analysed the RT-PCR reads with MiXCR anew, one entry per CDR3 protein. The sample lists approximately 430,000 distinct CDR3 sequences, roughly 16% occurring once. This clonotype has only a few counts. The TCR was taken from a human donor who was either an allogeneic HSCT recipient or a stem cell or donor lymphocyte infusion donor (not recorded which). It is not recorded whose cells these are; they may come from a transplant donor. What was sequenced was blood, either unsorted or a sorted T cell fraction (not recorded which).

CDR3 residues: CASSSGHRVGHLGAFF. The CDR3 DNA reads TGTGCCAGCAGCTCCGGACACAGAGTGGGCCATTTAGGAGCTTTCTTT. V is TRBV7-2 and J is TRBJ1-1; D is perhaps TRBD1 (5 bases). There are 16 residues in the CDR3. Trimming removed 4 bases from V and 10 bases from J, with 25 bases in between. Germline V gene data show CDR1 as SGHTA and CDR2 as FQGNSA.